Listed below are T cell receptor beta chains from one sample, sequenced in a study of cytomegalovirus exposure and HLA in healthy donors. Clones were sequenced by immunoSEQ multiplex PCR, and TCRdb holds only the in-frame ones, with some missing. The sample holds more than 85,000 clones, roughly four fifths seen once. Sequencing was performed on PBMCs. The receptor set was obtained from a male donor in good health and CMV-seropositive. CDR3s include the opening cysteine and the closing phenylalanine or tryptophan. A D gene is named only where the DNA matches it firmly. Clone size is shown for a subset of rows, as once, few, many or a class of expanded clone.

abundance	d_gene	v_gene	j_gene	CDR3nt	CDR3aa
NA	TRBD1	TRBV5-1	TRBJ2-1	TGCGCCAGCAGCCAAAGGGACAGCCCCTACAATGAGCAGTTCTTC	CASSQRDSPYNEQFF
NA	TRBD2	TRBV7-9	TRBJ2-1	TGTGCCAGCAGCCCTCCGGGACTAGCGAGCGCCGGTTACAATGAGCAGTTCTTC	CASSPPGLASAGYNEQFF
NA	TRBD1	TRBV27	TRBJ1-5	TGTGCCAGCAGATCCACAGGGGGCAATCAGCCCCAGCATTTT	CASRSTGGNQPQHF
few	NA	TRBV20-1	TRBJ2-5	TGCAGTACGACAGGTCAAGAGACCCAGTACTTC	CSTTGQETQYF
NA	NA	TRBV19	TRBJ1-3	TGTGCCAGTAGTTCAACAGGACCGTACTCTGGAAACACCATATATTTT	CASSSTGPYSGNTIYF
NA	NA	TRBV30	TRBJ1-6	TGTGCCTGGAGTCTACAGGGAAATAATTCACCCCTCCACTTT	CAWSLQGNNSPLHF
NA	TRBD2	TRBV5-1	TRBJ2-5	TGCGCCAGCAGCCCGATGGGACTAGCGGGAGAGGAGACCCAGTACTTC	CASSPMGLAGEETQYF
NA	NA	TRBV5-4	TRBJ2-2	TGTGCCAGCAGCCCCGGTTTCACCGGGGAGCTGTTTTTT	CASSPGFTGELFF
many	TRBD2	TRBV4-2	TRBJ2-2	TGTGCCGCCAGACTAGCGTCAGACACCGGGGAGCTGTTTTTT	CAARLASDTGELFF
NA	NA	TRBV4-1	TRBJ2-3	TGCGCCAGCAGCCAAGATCGAGCAACTACAGATACGCAGTATTTT	CASSQDRATTDTQYF
NA	TRBD1	TRBV4-2	TRBJ1-4	TGTGCCAGCAGCAGACAGGGGAATGAAAAACTGTTTTTT	CASSRQGNEKLFF
NA	TRBD2	TRBV7-9	TRBJ2-7	TGTGCCAGCAGCCTTCTAGCGGGAGTATCCGGGGAGCAGTACTTC	CASSLLAGVSGEQYF
NA	TRBD2	TRBV7-2	TRBJ2-3	TGTGCCAGCAGCCCCTGGACTAGCGGCACAGATACGCAGTATTTT	CASSPWTSGTDTQYF
NA	TRBD1	TRBV6-1	TRBJ1-1	TGTGCCAGCATCCGGGACAGGGGCGACACTGAAGCTTTCTTT	CASIRDRGDTEAFF
few	TRBD1	TRBV7-2	TRBJ2-5	TGTGCCAGCAGCTCTCCGGGACAGGGAGGGGAGACCCAGTACTTC	CASSSPGQGGETQYF
few	NA	TRBV28	TRBJ2-5	TGTGCCAGCAGTTTCAACCAGGGTCTTTTAGAGACCCAGTACTTC	CASSFNQGLLETQYF
NA	NA	TRBV28	TRBJ2-1	TGTGCCAGCAGTTTAGACGACACCTACAATGAGCAGTTCTTC	CASSLDDTYNEQFF
NA	TRBD1	TRBV19	TRBJ2-3	TGTGCCAGTAGTATTGGAGTTGGGGACAGATATACAGATACGCAGTATTTT	CASSIGVGDRYTDTQYF
NA	TRBD1	TRBV7-2	TRBJ2-7	TGTGCCAGCAGCTTCTCCGGGACAGGGGGTCGGGAGCAGTACTTC	CASSFSGTGGREQYF
NA	NA	TRBV7-3	TRBJ2-3	TGTGCCAGCAGCTTAAGAGGGGGTTTTTCAGATACGCAGTATTTT	CASSLRGGFSDTQYF
NA	NA	TRBV28	TRBJ2-5	TGTGCCAGCAGCAGGGGTCAAGAGACCCAGTACTTC	CASSRGQETQYF
NA	NA	TRBV29-1	TRBJ2-7	TGCAGCGCTGGTCGGACTGTCCCCGAGCAGTACTTC	CSAGRTVPEQYF
NA	NA	TRBV6-6	TRBJ2-3	TGTGCCAGCAGCCTAGCGAACACAGATACGCAGTATTTT	CASSLANTDTQYF
NA	NA	TRBV2	TRBJ2-2	TGTGCCAGCAAGCCGGGATCGAACACCGGGGAGCTGTTTTTT	CASKPGSNTGELFF
once	NA	TRBV30	TRBJ2-5	TGTGCCTGGAGTGTAGGGGTGACGGAGACCCAGTACTTC	CAWSVGVTETQYF